Here is one T cell receptor (beta chain) with its context. This clone was seen only once. Its antigen is unknown. Per-base qualities were not stored, and no clone one base away is much larger. This entry comes from a study of shared clonotypes between healthy human individuals (dated by TCRdb to 2020 to 2022). At the level of the whole study: A few men and a couple of women, aged 18 to 49 years, made up the cohort. Blood TCR repertoires of a handful of healthy adults were deeply sequenced to estimate repertoire size and the extent of clonotype sharing between individuals. Between about 0.8 and 9.5 billion PBMCs per donor were obtained by leukapheresis. For each donor, three plates each were used for CD4 naive and CD4 memory, two plates were used for CD8 naive, and one plate was used for CD8 memory. To increase sequencing depth and limit assay-specific biases, TCR repertoire library preparation and sequencing were carried out by different laboratories using diverse techniques. Study-wide conclusions, independent of this receptor: When four donors were compared, the shared fraction of clonotypes was about 5% for naive CD4, 3.5% for naive CD8, about 2.4% for memory CD4, and 0.3% to 0.5% for memory CD8. Larger estimated clonotype richness was generally found for naive subsets than for memory subsets. Rarefaction of sorted-subset datasets indicated incomplete sequencing despite the large sequencing depth. Based on pairwise subsampling, the degree of clonotype sharing among donors was expected to be affected by sequencing depth. Only blood was sampled, and tissue TCR repertoires likely differ from those in blood. Compared with non-shared clonotypes, the clonotypes found in all four sorted-subset donors had higher generation probabilities. The small number of donors limited the genetic and exposure-history diversity represented.

TCR CDR3 regions were amplified from genomic DNA by multiplex PCR using the deep immunoSEQ assay. For each cell subset, the extracted genomic DNA was distributed evenly across all wells of several immunoSEQ 96-well plates, and each plate served as one replicate. Each replicate PCR for sorted subsets received 200 ng genomic DNA, equal to roughly 29,000 T cell genomes. The purified libraries were quantified using a Qubit 3.0 fluorometer, sized with a Bioanalyzer 2100, and then quantified again using the KAPA Library Quantification kit. A separate single-read 150-cycle Illumina NextSeq 550 flow cell was used to sequence each immunoSEQ 96-well plate. As for how the authors treated the data: Because only junctional sequences without quality scores were contained in the immunoSEQ output, filtering matching that applied to full-length reads could not be performed. To assign V/J genes and CDR3, sequences were annotated against IMGT germline references using PyIR, a Python wrapper for IgBLAST v1.9. Reads were removed for weak V/J assignments (E-value above 1e-6), missing CDR3, stop codons, out-of-frame junctions, or ambiguous translated residues. V3J clonotypes were defined as sequences sharing the same inferred V gene, J gene, and CDR3 amino acid sequence. Percentage overlap between repertoires was calculated by dividing the number of shared unique clonotypes by the size of the smaller repertoire. Richness of each repertoire was evaluated using RTK rarefaction, the Chao1 estimator, and Recon v2.1 estimates of unobserved clonotypes. Generation probabilities were computed with OLGA for all TCRbeta clonotypes obtained by the gDNA method from a handful of donors. TCRdb obtained this table from immuneACCESS and retained in-frame rearrangements with V and J assigned. These tables miss some clones; where compared with another copy, unresolved V genes account for less than half of the shortfall, and the remainder is unexplained. From that table come the V and J calls and clone size; the DNA was used to work out D and trimming. The sample has about 580,000 clones on record, 98% of them singletons. The ten largest clones add up to approximately 0.3% of the sample.

CD8 naive samples were CD45RO-negative cells positively selected for CCR7, giving a CD45RA+CCR7+ population that excluded TemRA cells. Donors were healthy HIV-negative adults with no recently reported acute infections or vaccinations. All donors were Caucasian adults living in Nashville, Tennessee, USA. Blood was collected by leukapheresis, and PBMCs were isolated by Ficoll-Histopaque density gradient centrifugation and then cryopreserved in liquid nitrogen vapor phase. Analytical flow cytometry was used to check the purity and quantity of each magnetically sorted T cell population. Each sorted fraction had its genomic DNA isolated and then quantified by UV absorbance on a Nanodrop 2000c. The CDR1 and CDR2 encoded by the germline V gene are SGHVS and FQNEAQ. From cysteine to phenylalanine, the CDR3 is 19 amino acids long. CDR3 DNA only is kept here, 57 bases in frame from base 1. The germline ends are 25 bases apart after V is trimmed by 1 base and J by 6 bases.

Sequenced sample: naive CD8+ T cells sorted from blood. The cell subset or site label on this specimen signifies: CD45RA+CCR7+. The clonotype comes from a man younger than 40 in good health. Rearrangement joined TRBV7-8 to TRBJ2-1, with TRBD1 tentatively as D gene (6 bases match). The DNA sequence follows: TGTGCCAGCAGCTTAGTTCGGGTCCTTATACAGGGTACTGGCAATGAGCAGTTCTTC. It translates to CASSLVRVLIQGTGNEQFF.